This TCR beta chain was observed in a study of shared T cell receptors in the human thymus. Using immunoSEQ multiplex PCR, the repertoire was profiled, and TCRdb retains in-frame clones only, with some absent. The table includes about 660,000 clones, approximately 88% detected once. CDR3 size: 15 residues. V gave up 2 bases and J gave up 0 bases, with 9 bases separating them. The germline V gene encodes CDR1 SGHKS and CDR2 YYEKEE (reference sequence). The same data also went into a second study, on human thymus T cells. That work adds: Donors consisted of healthy Finnish infants (having corrective surgery for congenital heart defects). Thymic samples were excised during corrective heart operations. Blood and thymic repertoires both appeared biased in V and J gene usage.

The rearrangement uses TRBV5-5 and TRBJ2-1, with D tentatively TRBD2 (5 bases). The receptor was derived from a boy in the first two years of life with a congenital heart defect. Sequencing was performed on thymocytes. Here the CDR3 reads CASSFGLRSYNEQFF. CDR3 in DNA: TGTGCCAGCAGCTTCGGACTGCGCTCCTACAATGAGCAGTTCTTC.